A single sample gave rise to the 21 T cell receptor beta chains below, sequenced in a study of shared clonotypes between healthy human individuals. The assay was immunoSEQ multiplex PCR, and TCRdb's table has in-frame clones only and misses some. The sample has approximately 2.5 million clones, over 85% seen once; the top ten hold more than 0.12%. Sample: naive CD4+ T cells sorted from blood. The subset is: CD45RA+ positively selected. These receptors came from a man aged 18 to 29 in good health.

This chain's CDR3 is CASSPGHSGNTIYF. In DNA, the CDR3 is TGCGCCAGCAGCCCCGGTCACTCTGGAAACACCATATATTTT. The V call is TRBV4-1, the J call TRBJ1-3; D not certain. Per germline, CDR1 MGHRA and CDR2 YSYEKL. This CDR3 is 14 amino acids long. V lost 4 bases, J lost 0 bases, and 7 bases lay in between.

CDR3 in amino acids: CATLQGYEQYF. The CDR3 region has the DNA TGTGCCACCTTACAGGGGTACGAGCAGTACTTC. This chain links TRBV6-5 with TRBJ2-7, with 7 bases aligning to TRBD1. CDR1 is MNHEY and CDR2 is SVGAGI in the germline V gene. This CDR3 comprises 11 residues. The V segment lost 10 bases and the J segment 4 bases; nucleotides outside the gene matches: 4.

DNA of the CDR3: TGTGCCAGTAGTAGGGGACAATCTCACACCGGGGAGCTGTTTTTT. Amino acids: CASSRGQSHTGELFF. The chain recombines TRBV19 with TRBJ2-2; maybe TRBD1 (6 bases). V lost 4 bases and J lost 3, with 12 bases in between. Germline V lookup: CDR1 LNHDA, CDR2 SQIVND (reference sequence). CDR3 length equals 15 residues.

Here the CDR3 reads CASSSDRGKAVVEAFF. The CDR3 DNA reads TGTGCCAGCAGCTCGGACAGGGGAAAGGCAGTGGTTGAAGCTTTCTTT. V gene TRBV7-8 combines with J gene TRBJ1-1, with 9 nucleotides matching TRBD1. Losses at the gene ends were 4 bases for V and 7 bases for J; bases not matched to a gene: 13. CDR1 SGHVS and CDR2 FQNEAQ come from the germline V gene. The CDR3 spans 16 residues.

The chain links TRBV30 to TRBJ1-2; D ambiguous. CDR1 is GTSNPN, CDR2 SVGIG, per germline (reference sequence). Trimming took off 2 bases at V and 6 bases at J, with 16 bases between the two ends. This CDR3 has 14 amino acids. The CDR3 here is CAWSSELGLNGYTF. The CDR3 DNA reads TGTGCCTGGAGTTCGGAGTTGGGCTTAAATGGCTACACCTTC.

CDR3 DNA: TGCGCCAGCAGTCAAGCCGGGGATCGGGGCGATGGCTACACCTTC. Protein product: CASSQAGDRGDGYTF. This chain links TRBV5-1 with TRBJ1-2, with a tentative D call TRBD1 (5 bases). The germline V and J ends were trimmed by 5 bases and 6 bases, with 20 bases remaining between them. Germline CDR1 SGHRS, CDR2 YFSETQ. The CDR3 is 15 amino acids.

This clone was recorded a few times. Within the sample, other DNA sequences also encode this same CDR3. The chain links TRBV6-5 to TRBJ1-1, with TRBD1 as a possible D gene (6 bases). The CDR3 spans 12 residues. Germline V lookup: CDR1 MNHEY, CDR2 SVGAGI. Trimming removed 5 bases from V and 7 bases from J, with 11 bases in between. This chain's CDR3 is CASSRTGSEAFF. CDR3 sequence (DNA): TGTGCCAGCAGTAGAACAGGGAGTGAAGCTTTCTTT.

This chain connects TRBV2 to TRBJ2-1; TRBD1 matches 12 bases. With 6 bases clipped from V and 7 bases from J, the junction kept 7 bases outside the gene matches. This CDR3 comprises 15 residues. Looked up from germline, CDR1 is SNHLY and CDR2 is FYNNEI. Here the CDR3 reads CASSLGQGARNEQFF. CDR3 DNA sequence: TGTGCCAGCAGCTTGGGACAGGGGGCGCGGAATGAGCAGTTCTTC.

The V call is TRBV7-2, the J call TRBJ2-3; 8 bases fit TRBD2. Trimming took 5 bases from V and 5 from J; bases not matched to a gene: 12. CDR3 size: 16 residues. The germline gives CDR1 SGHTA, CDR2 FQGNSA. CDR3 protein: CASSQRPGLGIDTQYF. CDR3 in DNA: TGTGCCAGCAGCCAACGGCCGGGACTAGGTATAGATACGCAGTATTTT.

The CDR3 here is CASSEAPGKDNQPQHF. Written as DNA, the CDR3 is TGTGCCAGCAGTGAAGCCCCCGGGAAAGACAATCAGCCCCAGCATTTT. V is TRBV6-1 and J is TRBJ1-5; D is uncertain. CDR1 MNHNS and CDR2 SASEGT come from the germline V gene. Between the trimmed V and J ends, which lost 0 bases and 3 bases, there was a span of 12 bases. This CDR3 contains 16 residues.

J is TRBJ2-3 and V is TRBV9, with D unclear. Germline CDR1 SGDLS, CDR2 YYNGEE. There are 14 residues in the CDR3. V lost 0 bases to trimming and J lost 2 bases, with 7 bases between them. CDR3: CASSVEPNTDTQYF. In nucleotides, the CDR3 is TGTGCCAGCAGCGTAGAACCCAACACAGATACGCAGTATTTT.

This chain uses TRBV29-1 with TRBJ2-3; unclear D gene. V was cut by 4 bases and J by 6 bases, with 11 bases left in between. This CDR3 has 12 amino acids. Germline values: CDR1 SQVTM, CDR2 ANQGSEA. CDR3 coding DNA: TGCAGCGTTGCCGGGCCGACGGATACGCAGTATTTT. It translates to CSVAGPTDTQYF.

This chain's CDR3 is CASSVFEVPLANVLTF. DNA of the CDR3: TGCGCCAGCAGTGTATTCGAGGTCCCCCTGGCCAACGTCCTGACTTTC. The chain has TRBV10-1 and TRBJ2-6; the D is unclear. V was clipped by 4 bases and J by 6 bases, with 16 bases between them. From germline, CDR1 is WNHNN and CDR2 SYGVQD (reference sequence). The CDR3 extends over 16 amino acids.

This clone was observed a few times. CDR3 sequence reads: CASSLTVNQPQHF. The CDR3 DNA is TGCGCCAGCAGCTTGACGGTCAATCAGCCCCAGCATTTT. This sequence joins TRBV5-1 and TRBJ1-5; no clear D gene. Germline V CDR1 and CDR2: SGHRS, YFSETQ. Trimming stripped 1 base from V and 3 bases from J, with 5 bases between. The CDR3 loop spans 13 amino acids.

The chain links TRBV18 to TRBJ2-2, with D uncertain. Germline-derived CDR1 and CDR2 are KGHSH and LQKENI. V was pared by 0 bases and J by 3 bases, with 14 bases between. This CDR3 spans 17 amino acids. This CDR3 is CASSPPTAERDTGELFF. The CDR3, as DNA: TGTGCCAGCTCACCACCTACTGCAGAAAGGGACACCGGGGAGCTGTTTTTT.

In DNA, the CDR3 is TGTGCCATCAGTGAGGACCGGAGCTCCTACGAGCAGTACTTC. It is translated as CAISEDRSSYEQYF. The V and J genes are TRBV10-3 and TRBJ2-7; D gene uncertain. The CDR3 is made up of 14 amino acids. Trimming took 2 bases from V and 0 from J, leaving 8 bases between them. The V gene's germline CDR1 is ENHRY and CDR2 SYGVKD.

J is TRBJ2-5 and V is TRBV30; D may be TRBD2 (7 bases). Germline V gene data show CDR1 as GTSNPN and CDR2 as SVGIG (reference sequence). V shed 2 bases and J shed 4 bases, with 17 bases lying between them. The CDR3 extends over 15 amino acids. The CDR3, as DNA: TGTGCCTGGAGTACGGAGGGGCGGGGGCGAGAGACCCAGTACTTC. This codes for CAWSTEGRGRETQYF.

In nucleotides, the CDR3 is TGTGCCAGCTCACCAGGCGCGTTCTCTGGAAACACCATATATTTT. This gives the protein CASSPGAFSGNTIYF. V is TRBV18 and J is TRBJ1-3; D is unresolved. From germline, CDR1 is KGHSH and CDR2 LQKENI. V dropped 2 bases and J dropped 0 bases, with 8 bases sitting between them. The CDR3 is made up of 15 amino acids.

The gene calls are TRBV18 and TRBJ1-4; D is uncertain. The CDR3 extends over 13 amino acids. CDR1 is KGHSH, CDR2 LQKENI, per germline. Trimming shortened V by 0 bases and J by 8 bases, and 7 bases separated the two germline ends. This CDR3 reads CASSPPTVEKLFF. CDR3 nucleotides: TGTGCCAGCTCACCACCGACTGTGGAAAAACTGTTTTTT.

This clone was counted a few times. The CDR3 region is CASSPERSSHTIYF. CDR3 nucleotide sequence: TGCGCCAGCAGCCCCGAGCGGTCCTCGCACACCATATATTTT. This chain connects TRBV5-1 to TRBJ1-3; the D is unclear. The germline CDR1 and CDR2 sequences are SGHRS and YFSETQ. The CDR3 totals 14 residues. V lost 4 bases to trimming and J lost 8 bases, with 16 bases between them.

The gene calls are TRBV27 and TRBJ2-7; TRBD1 matches at 9 bases. V lost 6 bases and J lost 2; bases outside the gene matches: 11. CDR3 length: 16 amino acids. Germline CDR1 and CDR2: MNHEY and SMNVEV (reference sequence). The CDR3 DNA sequence: TGTGCCAGCAGATATAAACGGGACAGGGCTACCTACGAGCAGTACTTC. The encoded protein is CASRYKRDRATYEQYF.